The clone carrying this TCR beta chain was counted at least ten times. The antigen remains unidentified. The entry originates in a study of Graves' ophthalmopathy and Graves' hyperthyroidism. Study-wide results and limits: In predicting ophthalmopathy progression, the model reached 70.59% sensitivity and under 85% specificity.

The term stable hyperthyroidism indicated an absence of ophthalmopathy within 18 months of follow-up. Diagnosis relied on clinical symptoms, serum thyroxine, TRAb, thyroid ultrasound and orbital computed tomography. The sequenced template was RNA, covering the TCR beta CDR3 region. In the first round, RT-PCR was carried out with HTBI primers, and a multiplex PCR formed the second round. In TCRdb, the multiplex PCR reads were re-called with MiXCR into one record per CDR3 protein. The sample shows a few hundred thousand distinct CDR3 sequences, 17% of them seen only once. The germline V gene has CDR1 MNHEY and CDR2 SMNVEV (reference sequence). The length of the CDR3 is 13 residues. Trimming removed 3 bases from V and 3 bases from J, with 9 bases in between.

V gene TRBV27 combines with J gene TRBJ2-7, with D possibly matching TRBD2 (6 bases). This sequence originates from an adult woman with stable Graves' hyperthyroidism. Sequenced input: peripheral blood. The CDR3, as DNA: TGTGCCAGCAGTTTCAGGACTAACTACGAGCAGTACTTC. Residues: CASSFRTNYEQYF.